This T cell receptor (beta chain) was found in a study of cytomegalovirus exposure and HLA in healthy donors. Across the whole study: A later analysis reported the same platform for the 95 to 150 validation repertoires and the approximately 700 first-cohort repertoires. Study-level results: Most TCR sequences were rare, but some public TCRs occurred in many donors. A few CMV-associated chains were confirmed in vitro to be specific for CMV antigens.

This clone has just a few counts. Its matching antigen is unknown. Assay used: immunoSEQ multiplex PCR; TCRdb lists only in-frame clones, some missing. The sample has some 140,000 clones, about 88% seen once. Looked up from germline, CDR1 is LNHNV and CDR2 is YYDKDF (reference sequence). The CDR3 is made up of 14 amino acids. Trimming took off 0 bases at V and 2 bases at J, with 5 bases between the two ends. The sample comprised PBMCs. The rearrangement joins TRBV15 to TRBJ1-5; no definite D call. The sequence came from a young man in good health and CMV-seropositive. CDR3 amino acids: CATSREIGNQPQHF. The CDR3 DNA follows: TGTGCCACCAGCAGAGAAATCGGCAATCAGCCCCAGCATTTT. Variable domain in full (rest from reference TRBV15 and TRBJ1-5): DAMVIQNPRYQVTQFGKPVTLSCSQTLNHNVMYWYQQKSSQAPKLLFHYYDKDFNNEADTPDNFQSRRPNTSFCFLDIRSPGLGDTAMYLCATSREIGNQPQHFGDGTRLSIL.